The 23 T cell receptor beta chains in this list originate from one sample, sequenced in a study of tumor-infiltrating lymphocytes in primary liver carcinoma. Starting from 400 to 500 ng of total RNA, TCR beta cDNA was produced with a primer in the constant region. Researchers made the TCR beta libraries by running three nested multiplex PCR rounds with slightly modified ARM-PCR. Use of TRBV1-TRBV30 forward primers with a C-beta reverse primer characterized the first two PCR rounds, which lasted around 9 cycles each. Using its own MiXCR run on the multiplex PCR reads, TCRdb lists one record per CDR3 protein. The sample contains tens of thousands of distinct CDR3 sequences, more than 65% of which appear only once. Between roughly 17 and 30 mg of unsorted bulk tissue served as the source from which RNA and DNA were co-extracted. Sequencing was carried out using liver tumor tissue from sampling region 1. Indicated subset: tumor region T1, superior pole. The receptors stem from a man between 40 and 49 years old with primary liver carcinoma and hepatitis B virus infection.

The V gene is TRBV20-1, the J gene TRBJ2-2, with D hard to call. Germline V lookup: CDR1 DFQATT, CDR2 SNEGSKA (reference sequence). This CDR3 is 12 amino acids long. Deletions cut 3 bases from V and 1 base from J, with 3 bases between. This chain's CDR3 is CSASLNTGELFF. The CDR3 coding sequence is TGCAGTGCTAGTCTGAACACCGGGGAGCTGTTTTTT.

A remark on this clonotype: At one end the junction does not follow the germline gene, possibly because of a read error. The gene calls are TRBV11-2 and TRBJ2-7; D not resolved. Germline lookup yields CDR1 SGHAT and CDR2 FQNNGV. The CDR3 contains 14 residues. CDR3 amino acids: CASSLTDGAYQQYF. In nucleotides, the CDR3 is TGCGCCAGCAGCTTGACCGACGGAGCCTACCAGCAGTACTTC.

Turning to this clonotype: The conserved final phenylalanine or tryptophan is absent from the CDR3, which likely points to a read error. The CDR3 DNA is TGTGCGAGCAGTAGAGAAACTCGGAGCTCCTACGAGCAGTACTTA. Its protein is CASSRETRSSYEQYL. This chain uses TRBV6-5 with TRBJ2-7; D is undetermined. CDR1 and CDR2 from the germline V gene are MNHEY and SVGAGI. The CDR3 is 15 residues long.

In the case of this clonotype: Mismatch with germline at one junction end may stem from a read error. This rearrangement joins TRBV6-1 to TRBJ2-3; 7 bases line up with TRBD2. This CDR3 region has 16 residues. Per the germline V gene, CDR1 is MNHNS and CDR2 is SASEGT. CDR3 region: CANSQLAGLTTDTGYF. In DNA form, the CDR3 reads TGTGCCAACAGTCAATTAGCGGGTTTAACCACAGATACGGGGTATTTT.

This clonotype has at least ten counts. This chain joins TRBV4-2 and TRBJ2-6, with a weak D call TRBD1 (6 bases). Germline V lookup: CDR1 LGHNA, CDR2 YNFKEQ. V was trimmed by 3 bases and J by 1 base, leaving 7 bases between them. The CDR3 has 15 residues. In nucleotides, the CDR3 is TGTGCCAGCAGCCAGACAGGATCTGGGGCCAACGTCCTGACTTTC. Encoded protein: CASSQTGSGANVLTF.

At least ten counts were recorded for this clonotype. The chain links TRBV28 to TRBJ2-7, with unresolved D. V was pared by 3 bases and J by 5 bases, with 5 bases between. The CDR3 loop spans 11 amino acids. CDR1 and CDR2 (germline): MDHEN, SYDVKM. The CDR3 spells CASSFADEQYF. CDR3 coding DNA: TGTGCCAGCAGTTTTGCAGACGAGCAGTACTTC.

This clonotype was seen a single time. This is likely a read error, given that the CDR3 carries no conserved phenylalanine or tryptophan at its end. The limits of the CDR3 on the DNA are not certain, so only TCRdb's listed CDR3 is given. CDR3 protein: CASRSRDSAHRETQCL. The chain is built from TRBV11-2 and TRBJ2-5; TRBD2 is the table's D call, not checked against the DNA. Including both end residues, the CDR3 is 16 amino acids long. Germline V CDR1 and CDR2: SGHAT, FQNNGV.

The rearrangement joins TRBV19 to TRBJ2-5; TRBD2 agrees at 7 bases. Germline values: CDR1 LNHDA, CDR2 SQIVND (reference sequence). J lost 5 bases, V lost 9 bases, and 15 bases had no gene match. The CDR3 covers 15 residues. The CDR3 region has the DNA TGTGCCAGAAGCGGTATAGCGGGCAAGGCTGAGACCCAGTACTTC. It translates to CARSGIAGKAETQYF.

As regards this clonotype: The conserved phenylalanine or tryptophan is not found at the CDR3 terminus, so this likely reflects a read error. The chain is built from TRBV11-3 and TRBJ2-1; TRBD2 agrees at 9 bases. Germline CDR1 reads SGHNT; CDR2 reads YENEEA. This CDR3 is built from 19 residues. The CDR3 spells CASSLDQREASSSYNEQFL. CDR3 sequence (DNA): TGTGCCAGCAGCCTAGATCAGCGGGAGGCGTCCAGCTCCTACAATGAGCAGTTCCTC.

A remark on this clonotype: A junction boundary mismatches the germline segment, possibly from a read error. This sequence joins TRBV7-9 and TRBJ2-2, with D perhaps TRBD1 (6 bases). In germline, CDR1 is SEHNR, CDR2 FQNEAQ (reference sequence). The CDR3 covers 13 residues. CDR3 DNA sequence: TGTGCCAGCAGTCCGCAGGGGTCCGGGGAGCTGTTATTC. It codes for CASSPQGSGELLF.

The chain recombines TRBV7-8 with TRBJ2-7; D tentatively fits TRBD1 or TRBD2 (5 bases each). Germline V gene data show CDR1 as SGHVS and CDR2 as FQNEAQ. The CDR3 contains 14 residues. Trimming removed 9 bases at V and 3 bases at J, with 18 bases between. In DNA form, the CDR3 reads TGTGCCAGTATCTTAGGGACGGACAACTACGAGCAGTACTTC. As protein: CASILGTDNYEQYF.

This sequence joins TRBV29-1 and TRBJ2-3; the match to TRBD2 covers 9 bases. Germline CDR1 is SQVTM and CDR2 is ANQGSEA. V trimming: 6 bases; J trimming: 3 bases; junction bases outside the gene matches: 7. This CDR3 contains 14 residues. CDR3 bases: TGCAGCGTCGATCCTAGCGGGGATACAGATACGCAGTATTTT. Residues: CSVDPSGDTDTQYF.

Comment on this clonotype: This may be a read error: a much more frequent sequence differs by one nucleotide. V usage is TRBV5-1 and J usage is TRBJ2-7; possible D gene TRBD1, 5 bases. The CDR3 spans 11 residues. Looked up from germline, CDR1 is SGHRS and CDR2 is YFSETQ. Here the CDR3 reads CASSLEQELYF. CDR3 sequence (DNA): TGCGCCAGCAGCTTGGAACAGGAGCTGTACTTC.

Of note for this clonotype: It is likely a read error, because the conserved phenylalanine at the end of the CDR3 is missing. The gene calls are TRBV10-3 and TRBJ2-7; 9 positions match TRBD1. Germline lookup yields CDR1 ENHRY and CDR2 SYGVKD. This CDR3 has 19 residues. CDR3 loop: CTISEFPLQTGTGNYEQYI. The CDR3 nucleotides read TGTACCATCAGTGAGTTCCCCCTCCAGACCGGGACAGGGAACTATGAGCAGTACATC.

The table lists this clonotype with a few counts. The CDR3 does not end in the conserved phenylalanine or tryptophan, so this is likely a read error. The chain employs TRBV6-5 and TRBJ1-2; maybe TRBD1 (6 bases). Trimming pared 7 bases from V and 2 bases from J, leaving 11 bases between. CDR1 is MNHEY, CDR2 SVGAGI, per germline. The CDR3 totals 13 residues. The CDR3 sequence is CASIPDRNYGYTI. In DNA, the CDR3 is TGTGCCAGCATTCCCGACAGGAACTATGGCTACACCATC.

This clonotype was detected many times. V is TRBV6-5 and J is TRBJ2-1; 11 bases fit TRBD2. V lost 1 base and J lost 3; bases outside the gene matches: 5. The CDR3 length is 17 residues. Looked up from germline, CDR1 is MNHEY and CDR2 is SVGAGI. For the CDR3, the DNA is TGTGCCAGCAGTTACTTTTCCGGGACTAGCGGCTACAATGAGCAGTTCTTC. It encodes CASSYFSGTSGYNEQFF.

This clonotype was picked up one time. A junction end diverges from the germline sequence, so it may reflect a read error. The chain recombines TRBV29-1 with TRBJ1-1; D remains unclear. Germline V CDR1 and CDR2: SQVTM, ANQGSEA. This CDR3 comprises 14 residues. Here the CDR3 reads CSITGQWTNPEAFF. Written as DNA, the CDR3 is TGCAGCATTACCGGGCAGTGGACGAACCCTGAAGCTTTCTTT. Complete variable domain (other parts from reference TRBV29-1 and TRBJ1-1): SAVISQKPSRDICQRGTSLTIQCQVDSQVTMMFWYRQQPGQSLTLIATANQGSEATYESGFVIDKFPISRPNLTFSTLTVSNMSPEDSSIYLCSITGQWTNPEAFFGQGTRLTVV.

This clonotype has at least ten counts. V is TRBV7-8 and J is TRBJ2-1, with D possibly TRBD2 on 5 matching bases. This CDR3 is 14 amino acids long. The V gene lost 0 bases and the J gene lost 2 bases, with 5 bases spanning the gap. From germline, CDR1 is SGHVS and CDR2 FQNEAQ. CDR3 sequence (DNA): TGTGCCAGCAGCTTAGCGGAGGCCTACAATGAGCAGTTCTTC. Its protein is CASSLAEAYNEQFF.

This sequence joins TRBV5-1 and TRBJ2-2; TRBD1 might be the D (6 bases). CDR1 and CDR2 from the germline V gene are SGHRS and YFSETQ. V was pared by 0 bases and J by 0 bases, with 15 bases between. The CDR3 is 18 residues long. The CDR3 coding sequence is TGCGCCAGCAGCTTGGTATACAGGGCCCATCCGAACACCGGGGAGCTGTTTTTT. This translates into CASSLVYRAHPNTGELFF.

The chain is built from TRBV12-3 or TRBV12-4 and TRBJ2-7, with D possibly matching TRBD2 (5 bases). Trimming removed 6 bases at V and 6 bases at J, with 12 bases between. The CDR3 consists of 12 residues. The CDR3 reads CASSGLACEQYF. CDR3 bases: TGTGCCAGCAGCGGTCTAGCTTGCGAGCAGTACTTC.

With respect to this clonotype: This may stem from a read error, because a much larger clone lies one nucleotide away. The chain couples TRBV20-1 to TRBJ2-3; TRBD2 matches 8 bases. V shed 3 bases, J shed 5 bases, and the junction held 4 bases outside the gene matches. The CDR3 contains 13 residues. Looked up from germline, CDR1 is DFQATT and CDR2 is SNEGSKA (reference sequence). The CDR3 nucleotides are TGCAGTGCTAGCGGGAGGGGCAAAGATACGCAGTATTTT. Protein: CSASGRGKDTQYF.

Points on this clonotype: This could be a read error, since a much larger clone is one nucleotide away. The gene calls are TRBV13 and TRBJ2-1; TRBD1 matches at 7 bases. The CDR3 has 15 residues. Looked up from germline, CDR1 is PRHDT and CDR2 is FYEKMQ (reference sequence). Losses at the gene ends were 2 bases for V and 8 bases for J; bases not matched to a gene: 9. The CDR3 region has the DNA TGTGCCAGCAGCTTAAGACAGGGCGAAGTGGATGAGCAGTTCTTC. It codes for CASSLRQGEVDEQFF.

Regarding this clonotype: The junction does not match germline at one end; this may be a read error. The chain recombines TRBV11-2 with TRBJ1-3, with D perhaps TRBD1 (6 bases). CDR1 and CDR2 from the germline V gene are SGHAT and FQNNGV. The CDR3 is 14 amino acids. The CDR3 protein is CASSLSTGRNTVYF. The CDR3 coding sequence is TGTGCCAGCAGCCTCTCGACAGGAAGAAACACCGTATATTTT.